This T cell receptor beta chain appears in the sequencing data of a study of OX40 agonist ivuxolimab in advanced cancers. Study-wide context: Prior checkpoint blockade (anti-PD-1, anti-PD-L1 or anti-CTLA-4) was permitted; less than 45% had it.

Study-level points and caveats: Clonal expansion was among the lowest in partial responders at 0.1-3.0 mg/kg, especially CD8+. The authors did not determine the antigen specificity of the expanded peripheral T cells.

This CDR3 has 16 amino acids. Germline V CDR1 and CDR2: SGHAT, FQNNGV. V lost 2 bases and J 6 bases, leaving 16 bases between the germline ends. Sequencing was performed with immunoSEQ multiplex PCR; in TCRdb, only in-frame clones are kept and a portion is missing. This table holds about 53,000 clones, approximately 90% found once. Turning to this clone: As yet, its antigen is unknown.

The timepoints at which blood was sampled were baseline, cycle 4 day 1, and cycle 7 day 1. The gene calls are TRBV11-2 and TRBJ1-4, with D unresolved. The sample was CD4+ or CD8+ T cells sorted from blood, taken in a trial of the OX40 agonist ivuxolimab. The origin of this receptor is an adult with an advanced solid tumor such as melanoma, head and neck, liver or kidney cancer. CDR3 bases: TGTGCCAGCAGCTTACTAGGCCCGGGATTCGATGAAAAACTGTTTTTT. It specifies CASSLLGPGFDEKLFF. The whole variable domain, filled in from reference TRBV11-2 and TRBJ1-4, reads EAGVAQSPRYKIIEKRQSVAFWCNPISGHATLYWYQQILGQGPKLLIQFQNNGVVDDSQLPKDRFSAERLKGVDSTLKIQPAKLEDSAVYLCASSLLGPGFDEKLFFGSGTQLSVL.